This T cell receptor (beta chain) was recovered during a study of neurological immune-mediated disorders. Study findings and constraints: The expanded clones of different subjects shared no CDR3 amino acid sequences (suggesting private repertoires in all groups).

This clonotype was seen repeatedly, ten times or more. Antigen: not known. TCRdb re-called the 5' RACE reads through MiXCR, storing one row per CDR3 protein. Altogether approximately 46,000 distinct CDR3 sequences are present, 10% to 13% being singletons, with the ten largest covering under 5.5%. The origin of this receptor is a man between 65 and 85 years old with HTLV-1-associated myelopathy (HAM/TSP). The sequencing sample was made of PBMCs.

CDR3 in amino acids: CASSYQQGADTQYF. In DNA form, the CDR3 reads TGTGCCAGCAGTTACCAACAGGGGGCAGATACGCAGTATTTT. The V and J genes are TRBV6-6 and TRBJ2-3; 8 bases agree with TRBD1. Looked up from germline, CDR1 is MNHNY and CDR2 is SVGAGI (reference sequence). V lost 2 bases to trimming and J lost 4 bases; unmatched junction nucleotides: 2. The CDR3 is made up of 14 amino acids.